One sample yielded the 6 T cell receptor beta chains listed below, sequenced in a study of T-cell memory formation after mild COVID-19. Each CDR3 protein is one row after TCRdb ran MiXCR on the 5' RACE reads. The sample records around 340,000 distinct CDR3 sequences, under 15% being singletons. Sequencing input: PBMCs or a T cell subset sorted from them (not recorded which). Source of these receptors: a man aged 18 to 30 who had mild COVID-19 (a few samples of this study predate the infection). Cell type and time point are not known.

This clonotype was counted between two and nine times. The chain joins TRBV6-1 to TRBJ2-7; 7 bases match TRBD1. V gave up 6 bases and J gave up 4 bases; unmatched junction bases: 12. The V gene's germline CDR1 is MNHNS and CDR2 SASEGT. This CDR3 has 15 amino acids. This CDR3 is CASSHSPGQQYEQYF. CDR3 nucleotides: TGTGCCAGCAGCCATTCGCCGGGACAGCAATACGAGCAGTACTTC.

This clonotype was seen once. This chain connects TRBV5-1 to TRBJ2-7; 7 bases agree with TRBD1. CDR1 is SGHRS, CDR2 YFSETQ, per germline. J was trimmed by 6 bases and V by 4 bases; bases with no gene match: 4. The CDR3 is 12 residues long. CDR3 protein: CASSMTGSEQYF. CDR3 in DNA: TGCGCCAGCAGCATGACAGGGAGCGAGCAGTACTTC.

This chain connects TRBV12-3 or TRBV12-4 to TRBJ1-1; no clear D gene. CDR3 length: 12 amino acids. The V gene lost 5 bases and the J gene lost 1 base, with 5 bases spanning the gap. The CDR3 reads CASSVSNTEAFF. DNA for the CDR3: TGTGCCAGCAGTGTGTCGAACACTGAAGCTTTCTTT.

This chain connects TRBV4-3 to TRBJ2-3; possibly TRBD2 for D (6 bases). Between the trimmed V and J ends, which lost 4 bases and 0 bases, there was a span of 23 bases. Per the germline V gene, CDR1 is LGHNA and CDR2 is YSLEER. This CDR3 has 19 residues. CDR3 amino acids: CASSLAITRGDSSTDTQYF. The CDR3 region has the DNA TGCGCCAGCAGCCTAGCGATAACGCGAGGGGACTCTAGCACAGATACGCAGTATTTT.

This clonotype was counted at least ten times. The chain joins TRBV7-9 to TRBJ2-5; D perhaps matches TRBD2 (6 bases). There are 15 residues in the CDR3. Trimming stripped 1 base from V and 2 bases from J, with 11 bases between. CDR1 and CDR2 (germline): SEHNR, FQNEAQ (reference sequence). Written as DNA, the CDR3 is TGTGCCAGCAGCTTAGGGGACTCTTGGCAAGAGACCCAGTACTTC. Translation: CASSLGDSWQETQYF.

The CDR3 reads CASSQEVGNIQYF. The CDR3, as DNA: TGCGCCAGCAGCCAAGAGGTAGGAAACATTCAGTACTTC. V and J are TRBV4-1 and TRBJ2-4, with D unclear. The germline CDR1 and CDR2 sequences are MGHRA and YSYEKL. This CDR3 comprises 13 residues. Trimming stripped 0 bases from V and 6 bases from J, with 6 bases between.